Following are 18 T cell receptor beta chains from one sample sequenced in a study of CD8+ T cells in alopecia areata (dated by TCRdb to about 2018). The library was generated by the immunoSEQ multiplex PCR assay. To provide template for TCR sequencing, every sample had RNA extracted and reverse transcribed into cDNA. In TCRdb, the immuneACCESS table is reduced to in-frame sequences with V and J assigned. These tables do not hold every clone; where another copy was compared, an unresolved V gene accounts for under half, and the others remain unexplained. This sample is represented by about 120,000 clones, with no singletons among them. Around 19% of the sample is taken by the ten largest. The sequenced material came from lesional skin. All receptors derive from a C3H/HeJ mouse with alopecia areata. This strain possesses the MHC haplotype H2-k.

As for this clone: These gene names are mouse names. The sequence runs out 4 residues before the end of the CDR3; the remainder is reconstructed from the germline J gene. This sequence joins TRBV29 and TRBJ1-4, with TRBD1 identical over 8 bases. The CDR3 is 15 residues long. V shed 2 bases, J shed 4 bases, and the junction held 3 bases outside the gene matches. Germline lookup yields CDR1 MSHET and CDR2 SYDVDS. The CDR3 loop reads CASSLKQGGNERLFF. The CDR3 bases that were read are TGTGCTAGCAGTTTAAAACAGGGGGGCAACGAA.

Details on this clone: Genes and germline come from the mouse. The CDR3 goes on 4 residues after the read ends, and that part is filled in from the germline J gene. The V call is TRBV17, the J call TRBJ1-4; maybe TRBD1 (5 bases). Trimming removed 5 bases at V and 0 bases at J, with 7 bases between. In germline, CDR1 is MNHDT, CDR2 YYDKIL. The CDR3 is 14 residues long. The CDR3 here is CASSEQVSNERLFF. The CDR3 DNA, read in part, is TGTGCTAGCAGTGAACAGGTTTCCAACGAA.

In its sample, this clone was seen a few times. Gene names are the mouse ones. The sequence runs out 4 residues before the end of the CDR3; the remainder is reconstructed from the germline J gene. The chain recombines TRBV13-3 with TRBJ2-1; 13 nucleotides line up with TRBD2. The CDR3 sequence is 17 residues long. Germline-derived CDR1 and CDR2 are NNHDY and SYVADS. Trimming removed 6 bases from V and 0 bases from J; junction bases left unmatched: 6. CDR3 amino acids: CASTGTGGVYNYAEQFF. CDR3 bases read: TGTGCCAGCACCGGGACTGGGGGGGTTTATAACTATGCT.

As concerns this clone: The genes are named according to mouse. The DNA ends 4 residues before the CDR3 does, and the rest of the CDR3 is filled in from the germline J gene. The V and J genes are TRBV1 and TRBJ2-7; 11 bases fit TRBD2. Germline V gene sequence: CDR1 NSQYPW, CDR2 LRSPGD (reference sequence). The CDR3 extends over 14 amino acids. CDR3 amino acids: CTCRRGDWGYEQYF. The sequenced part of the CDR3 DNA is TGCACCTGCAGGCGAGGGGACTGGGGGTAT. Combining the CDR3 with reference TRBV1 and TRBJ2-7 gives the whole variable domain VTLLEQNPRWRLVPRGQAVNLRCILKNSQYPWMSWYQQDLQKQLQWLFTLRSPGDKEVKSLPGADYLATRVTDTELRLQVANMSQGRTLYCTCRRGDWGYEQYFGPGTRLTVL.

Turning to this clone: Gene names and germline match the mouse. With the read ending 4 residues before the CDR3 end, the germline J gene is used to fill in that end. This chain connects TRBV13-3 to TRBJ2-7; 9 nucleotides align to TRBD1. CDR1 NNHDY and CDR2 SYVADS come from the germline V gene. The CDR3 consists of 15 residues. The chain's CDR3 is CASSEPGQGPYEQYF. Incomplete CDR3 DNA: TGTGCCAGCAGTGAGCCGGGACAGGGCCCATAT.

This clone came up a few times. Germline and genes here are mouse. Read data end 4 residues before the CDR3 end; the end is taken from the germline J gene. The chain couples TRBV17 to TRBJ2-3, with D tentatively TRBD1 (5 bases). Germline V gene sequence: CDR1 MNHDT, CDR2 YYDKIL. The germline V and J ends were trimmed by 7 bases and 0 bases, with 8 bases remaining between them. There are 13 residues in the CDR3. The CDR3 region is CASTQGSAETLYF. Incomplete CDR3 DNA: TGTGCTAGCACTCAGGGTAGTGCAGAA.

This clone has more than one count but fewer than ten. Genes and germline come from the mouse. The CDR3 bases that were read are TGCACCTGCAGTGCAAGGGGACAGTCCAACGAA. It translates to CTCSARGQSNE. The entire CDR3 sequence reads CTCSARGQSNERLFF. This chain joins TRBV1 and TRBJ1-4; 7 nucleotides align to TRBD1. From the germline J gene comes the end of the CDR3, since the read stops 4 residues before it. The J segment lost 2 bases and the V segment lost 2 bases, leaving 2 bases of the junction unmatched. Looked up from germline, CDR1 is NSQYPW and CDR2 is LRSPGD (reference sequence). The CDR3 loop spans 15 amino acids.

Turning to this clone: Gene names are the mouse ones. The missing CDR3 end, 4 residues past where the read stops, is filled in from the germline J gene. The J gene is TRBJ2-7, the V gene TRBV13-3; 10 nucleotides match TRBD1. CDR3 length equals 14 residues. V gave up 5 bases and J gave up 2 bases; unmatched junction bases: 4. Germline V gene data show CDR1 as NNHDY and CDR2 as SYVADS. CDR3 amino acids: CASSRDRGPYEQYF. The CDR3 DNA, read in part, is TGTGCCAGCAGCCGGGACAGGGGACCCTAT.

This clone was observed a handful of times. The germline and genes are mouse ones. Distinct nucleotide sequences in the sample also encode this CDR3. The sequenced CDR3 bases are TGTGCCAGCAGTGATGGGACAGGGGAAGAC. Translation: CASSDGTGED. The full CDR3 protein is CASSDGTGEDTQYF. The chain employs TRBV13-1 and TRBJ2-5; 9 positions agree with TRBD1. The CDR3 is cut off 4 residues early in the read; its end comes from the germline J gene. Germline CDR1 NSHNY, CDR2 SYGAGN. The length of the CDR3 is 14 residues.

To note about this clone: Mouse germline and gene names are used. The read is 4 residues too short to cover the CDR3 end, so that end is filled in from the germline J gene. The chain joins TRBV13-1 to TRBJ1-1, with D possibly matching TRBD1 (6 bases). The germline V gene encodes CDR1 NSHNY and CDR2 SYGAGN. The CDR3 is 12 amino acids. V lost 6 bases, J lost 1 base, and 7 bases lay in between. Partial CDR3 DNA: TGTGCCAGCAAGGGACAAAACACA. Its protein product is CASKGQNT. The whole CDR3 sequence reads CASKGQNTEVFF.

Concerning this clone itself: Any gene name here is a mouse gene name. The sequenced fragment ends 4 residues before the CDR3 boundary, so the rest is inferred from the germline J gene. J is TRBJ2-1 and V is TRBV19; 12 nucleotides line up with TRBD2. Germline-derived CDR1 and CDR2 are FNHDT and SITEND (reference sequence). There are 14 residues in the CDR3. This CDR3 is CASSMTGGAAEQFF. The CDR3 bases that were read are TGTGCCAGCAGTATGACTGGGGGGGCCGCT.

As regards this clone: The gene symbols are mouse symbols. The CDR3 end falls 4 residues outside the read, so it is completed with the germline J gene. This sequence joins TRBV13-3 and TRBJ2-2; 10 nucleotides match TRBD2. Looked up from germline, CDR1 is NNHDY and CDR2 is SYVADS. The V gene end was trimmed by 9 bases and the J gene end by 1 base; junction bases not matched to a gene: 3. The CDR3 has 14 residues. The CDR3 reads CATRLGGNTGQLYF. Partial CDR3 DNA: TGTGCCACCCGACTGGGGGGAAACACCGGG.

This clone was observed a handful of times. The germline and genes are mouse ones. The CDR3 end lies 4 residues beyond the end of the read and is filled in from the germline J gene. The chain combines TRBV12-1 with TRBJ2-1; TRBD2 matches at 10 bases. The CDR3 runs to 17 residues. With V trimmed by 0 bases and J by 0 bases, 4 bases remained unmatched. Germline CDR1 SGHSN, CDR2 HYEKVE. CDR3 protein: CASSLGDWGYNYAEQFF. The sequenced part of the CDR3 DNA is TGTGCCAGCTCTCTCGGGGACTGGGGTTATAACTATGCT.

A remark on this clone: TCRdb's protein sequence differs at residue 9 from the translated DNA; the protein presented here follows the DNA. Genes and germline are mouse. The read falls 3 residues short of the CDR3 end, and the missing part is taken from the germline J gene. The chain joins TRBV19 to TRBJ1-3, with 8 positions matching TRBD1. Germline V lookup: CDR1 FNHDT, CDR2 SITEND (reference sequence). The CDR3 contains 12 residues. V shed 9 bases and J 2 bases; nucleotides not matched to a gene: 1. The sequenced part of the CDR3 DNA is TGTGCCATACAGGGGGCTGGAAATACG. It codes for CAIQGAGNT. The full CDR3 protein reads CAIQGAGNTLYF.

This clone was seen a few times. Each gene name is a mouse one. The sequenced fragment ends 4 residues before the CDR3 boundary, so the rest is inferred from the germline J gene. The chain carries TRBV13-3 and TRBJ2-3, with D possibly being TRBD2 (5 bases). Between the trimmed V and J ends, which lost 7 bases and 0 bases, there was a span of 9 bases. Germline values: CDR1 NNHDY, CDR2 SYVADS. The CDR3 spans 13 residues. CDR3 DNA (partial): TGTGCCAGCGATGGGGATAGTGCAGAA. Residues: CASDGDSAE. The CDR3 reads in full as CASDGDSAETLYF.

This clone turned up a few times. The genes and germline here are from mouse. The sequence runs out 4 residues before the end of the CDR3; the remainder is reconstructed from the germline J gene. This chain links TRBV5 with TRBJ2-7; TRBD2 aligns across 9 bases. Germline CDR1 LGHNA, CDR2 YNLKQL (reference sequence). CDR3 size: 16 residues. The V segment lost 4 bases and the J segment 3 bases; nucleotides outside the gene matches: 10. Partial CDR3 DNA: TGTGCCAGCAGCCCCCGACTGGCTGGGGGGGTCTAT. Protein sequence: CASSPRLAGGVY. The full CDR3 protein reads CASSPRLAGGVYEQYF.

This clone was observed a handful of times. Gene and germline names: mouse. The read falls 4 residues short of the CDR3 end, and the missing part is taken from the germline J gene. The chain employs TRBV13-3 and TRBJ2-7, with 11 bases identical to TRBD2. The CDR3 consists of 15 residues. Trimming took 4 bases from V and 3 from J; bases not matched to a gene: 6. Germline V gene data show CDR1 as NNHDY and CDR2 as SYVADS. The DNA read from the CDR3 is TGTGCCAGCAGTCGGGACTGGGGGACTGACTAT. Translating it yields CASSRDWGTDY. The full CDR3 protein reads CASSRDWGTDYEQYF.

Of note for this clone: Mouse names are used for the genes. Partial CDR3 DNA: TGTGCTAGCAGTAGTCTGGGGGAACCAAACACCGGG. Its translation: CASSSLGEPNTG. The entire CDR3 protein is CASSSLGEPNTGQLYF. The V gene is TRBV17, the J gene TRBJ2-2; 7 nucleotides match TRBD2. The read is 4 residues too short to cover the CDR3 end, so that end is filled in from the germline J gene. The germline CDR1 and CDR2 sequences are MNHDT and YYDKIL. CDR3 length: 16 residues. Trimming at V came to 3 bases and at J to 0 bases, leaving 4 bases not matched to a gene.